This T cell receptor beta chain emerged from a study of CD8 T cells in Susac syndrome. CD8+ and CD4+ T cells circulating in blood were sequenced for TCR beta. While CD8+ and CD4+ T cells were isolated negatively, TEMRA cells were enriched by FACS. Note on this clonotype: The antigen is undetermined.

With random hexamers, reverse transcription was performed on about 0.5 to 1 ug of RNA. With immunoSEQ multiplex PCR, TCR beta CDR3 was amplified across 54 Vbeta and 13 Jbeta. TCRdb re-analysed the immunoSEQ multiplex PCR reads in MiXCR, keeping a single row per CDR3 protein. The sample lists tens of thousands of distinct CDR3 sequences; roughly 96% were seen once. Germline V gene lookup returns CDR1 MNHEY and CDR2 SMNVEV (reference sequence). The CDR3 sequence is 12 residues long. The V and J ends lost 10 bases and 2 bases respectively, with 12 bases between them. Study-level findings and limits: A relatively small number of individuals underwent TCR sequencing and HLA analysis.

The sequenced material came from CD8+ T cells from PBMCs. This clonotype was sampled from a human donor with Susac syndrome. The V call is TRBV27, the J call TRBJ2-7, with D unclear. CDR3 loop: CAIGDKPYEQYF. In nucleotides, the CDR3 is TGTGCCATCGGTGACAAACCCTACGAGCAGTACTTC.